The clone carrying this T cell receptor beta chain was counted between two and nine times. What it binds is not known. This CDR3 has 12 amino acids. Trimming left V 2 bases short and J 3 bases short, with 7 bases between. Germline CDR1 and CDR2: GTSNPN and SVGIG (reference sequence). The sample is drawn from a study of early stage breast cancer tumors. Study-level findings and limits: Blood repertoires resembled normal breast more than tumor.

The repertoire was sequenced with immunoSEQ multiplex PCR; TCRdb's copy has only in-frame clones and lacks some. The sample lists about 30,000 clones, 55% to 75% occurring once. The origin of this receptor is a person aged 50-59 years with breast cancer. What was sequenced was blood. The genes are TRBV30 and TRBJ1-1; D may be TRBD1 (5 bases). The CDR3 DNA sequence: TGTGCCTGGAGTACGGGGGACACTGAAGCTTTCTTT. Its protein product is CAWSTGDTEAFF.